The next 20 T cell receptor beta chains were all read from a single sample in a study of blood T cells in healthy people across ages (dated by TCRdb to between 2014 and 2016). The library was built by means of 5' RACE. Sequencing took place on an Illumina HiSeq 2500. A second PCR of about 6 to 12 cycles was run with a J-beta primer mix and a sample-barcoded 5' primer. TCRdb reprocessing: public reads trimmed at Q25 with fastp, clones called with MiXCR, in-frame beta chains kept. Each entry merges the rows of one CDR3 protein and shows their most common DNA and genes. The sample includes 1,500,000 or so distinct CDR3 sequences, with about 45% observed a single time. Jointly, the top ten make up 4% of the sample. Sequencing input: blood. These receptors all come from a woman between 18 and 29 years old in good health.

This clonotype has only a few counts. This chain joins TRBV6-1 and TRBJ2-1; the match to TRBD2 covers 14 bases. The V gene end was trimmed by 10 bases and the J gene end by 4 bases; junction bases not matched to a gene: 9. The germline V gene encodes CDR1 MNHNS and CDR2 SASEGT. CDR3 length: 16 amino acids. CDR3 DNA sequence: TGTGCCACCGAGGGACTAGCGGGGGACTCGTACAATGAGCAGTTCTTC. Translated, it gives CATEGLAGDSYNEQFF.

This clonotype was counted between two and nine times. The chain has TRBV6-5 and TRBJ1-6; no clear D gene. The germline V gene has CDR1 MNHEY and CDR2 SVGAGI. This CDR3 comprises 15 residues. The V and J ends lost 6 bases and 10 bases respectively, with 19 bases between them. CDR3 sequence (DNA): TGTGCCAGCAGCGGTGTGGCAGGAGTTTCCTCACCCCTCCACTTT. This translates into CASSGVAGVSSPLHF.

This clonotype was seen only a few times. The chain uses TRBV20-1 and TRBJ1-1; 8 positions match TRBD1. V dropped 3 bases and J dropped 1; count of bases not matched to a gene: 4. This CDR3 contains 14 residues. From germline, CDR1 is DFQATT and CDR2 SNEGSKA (reference sequence). The CDR3 is CSARRTGRNTEAFF. The CDR3 bases are TGCAGTGCTAGGAGGACAGGGCGGAACACTGAAGCTTTCTTT.

V is TRBV4-2 and J is TRBJ2-7; TRBD2 matches 14 bases. Germline V gene lookup returns CDR1 LGHNA and CDR2 YNFKEQ. The CDR3 is made up of 16 amino acids. Trimming cost V 0 bases and J 7 bases; bases outside gene matches: 5. The CDR3 region has the DNA TGTGCCAGCAGCCAAGACGGACTAGCGGGAGGAAGGGAGCAGTACTTC. This encodes CASSQDGLAGGREQYF.

This clonotype was found many times. The chain combines TRBV4-3 with TRBJ2-1; TRBD1 or TRBD2 may be the D gene (5 bases each). Germline V lookup: CDR1 LGHNA, CDR2 YSLEER. The length of the CDR3 is 15 residues. Trimming cost V 1 base and J 7 bases, with 14 bases left between them. Written as DNA, the CDR3 is TGCGCCAGCAGCCAAGCTAGCTGGGGCGTGAATGAGCAGTTCTTC. The encoded protein is CASSQASWGVNEQFF.

This clonotype was counted only a few times. The chain combines TRBV5-1 with TRBJ2-3; TRBD1 might be the D (6 bases). CDR1 and CDR2 (germline): SGHRS, YFSETQ. This CDR3 comprises 14 residues. V lost 3 bases and J lost 2, with 10 bases in between. CDR3 in amino acids: CASSSGVYTDTQYF. For the CDR3, the DNA is TGCGCCAGCAGCTCAGGGGTATACACAGATACGCAGTATTTT.

Of note for this clonotype: The junction departs from the called germline gene at one end, perhaps through a read error. The V and J genes are TRBV6-5 and TRBJ2-7; 7 bases map to TRBD1. Germline lookup yields CDR1 MNHEY and CDR2 SVGAGI. There are 13 residues in the CDR3. In nucleotides, the CDR3 is TGTGTCAGCAAAAACAGGGGAGTCTACGAGCAGTACTTC. It encodes CVSKNRGVYEQYF.

As DNA, the CDR3 is TGTGCCAGCAGCGTGCCCTTTAGCGGGAAGGGTGAGCAGTTCTTC. Its protein is CASSVPFSGKGEQFF. The gene calls are TRBV5-6 and TRBJ2-1; 8 positions match TRBD2. This CDR3 is built from 15 residues. V lost 4 bases and J lost 9; bases outside the gene matches: 12. From germline, CDR1 is SGHDT and CDR2 YYEEEE. Looking up the rest from reference TRBV5-6 and TRBJ2-1 gives the full variable domain: DAGVTQSPTHLIKTRGQQVTLRCSPKSGHDTVSWYQQALGQGPQFIFQYYEEEERQRGNFPDRFSGHQFPNYSSELNVNALLLGDSALYLCASSVPFSGKGEQFFGPGTRLTVL.

A single count supports this clonotype. The chain carries TRBV9 and TRBJ2-2, with TRBD2 identical over 7 bases. V shed 2 bases and J 4 bases; nucleotides not matched to a gene: 5. The CDR3 consists of 15 residues. Germline loops: CDR1 SGDLS, CDR2 YYNGEE. The CDR3 reads CASSVAGRTTGELFF. The CDR3 region has the DNA TGTGCCAGCAGCGTCGCCGGGAGGACCACCGGGGAGCTGTTTTTT.

This clonotype was recorded only once. The rearrangement joins TRBV20-1 to TRBJ2-7; D is perhaps TRBD1 or TRBD2 (5 bases each). Per germline, CDR1 DFQATT and CDR2 SNEGSKA (reference sequence). Trimming removed 1 base at V and 7 bases at J, with 17 bases between. There are 14 residues in the CDR3. CDR3 region: CSARAGTTYNEQYF. The DNA of the CDR3 is TGCAGTGCTAGAGCCGGGACCACCTACAATGAGCAGTACTTC.

V usage is TRBV6-1 and J usage is TRBJ2-1, with 10 bases that match TRBD1. The CDR3 spans 14 residues. Trimming removed 5 bases from V and 8 bases from J; junction bases left unmatched: 6. Germline-derived CDR1 and CDR2 are MNHNS and SASEGT. The CDR3 sequence: CASSSDRGRYEQFF. The DNA of the CDR3 is TGTGCCAGCAGTTCCGACAGGGGGCGATATGAGCAGTTCTTC.

The CDR3 reads CASSYSVAGGPYNEQFF. CDR3 DNA sequence: TGTGCCAGCAGTTACTCGGTGGCGGGGGGCCCCTACAATGAGCAGTTCTTC. The chain is built from TRBV6-2 or TRBV6-3 and TRBJ2-1, with 8 bases identical to TRBD2. With V trimmed by 0 bases and J by 2 bases, 6 bases remained unmatched. This CDR3 region has 17 residues. CDR1 is MNHEY, CDR2 SVGEGT, per germline.

The rearrangement uses TRBV28 and TRBJ1-2; D perhaps matches TRBD1 (5 bases). This CDR3 has 17 residues. Between the trimmed V and J ends, which lost 5 bases and 3 bases, there was a span of 22 bases. CDR1 is MDHEN and CDR2 is SYDVKM in the germline V gene. The CDR3 nucleotides are TGTGCCAGCAGTCACCAGGGCAAGGGTCTGGGGGACTATGGCTACACCTTC. Translating it yields CASSHQGKGLGDYGYTF.

This chain connects TRBV4-2 to TRBJ2-5; 10 bases fit TRBD1. V lost 1 base, J lost 5 bases, and 10 bases stayed unmatched. This CDR3 comprises 17 residues. Looked up from germline, CDR1 is LGHNA and CDR2 is YNFKEQ. In DNA form, the CDR3 reads TGTGCCAGCAGCCAAGGGGGGCCGGGACAGGGGTCTGAGACCCAGTACTTC. Translated, it gives CASSQGGPGQGSETQYF.

The genes are TRBV6-5 and TRBJ1-2; D is undetermined. Germline assignment: CDR1 MNHEY and CDR2 SVGAGI. The CDR3 has 13 residues. The ends were cut back, 0 bases at V and 7 bases at J, with 9 bases in the middle. DNA for the CDR3: TGTGCCAGCAGTTACTCTAAGCAGCTTGGCTACACCTTC. This translates into CASSYSKQLGYTF.

The V and J genes are TRBV6-2 or TRBV6-3 and TRBJ2-5, with TRBD2 identical over 12 bases. V gave up 6 bases and J gave up 11 bases; unmatched junction bases: 13. Germline V gene data show CDR1 as MNHEY and CDR2 as SVGEGT. The CDR3 sequence is 15 residues long. This CDR3 reads CASRPLAGGRVEQYF. The CDR3 nucleotides are TGTGCCAGCAGACCCCTAGCGGGAGGGCGAGTTGAGCAGTACTTC.

The chain uses TRBV6-6 and TRBJ2-5; TRBD1 agrees at 7 bases. The CDR3 covers 12 residues. The germline V gene encodes CDR1 MNHNY and CDR2 SVGAGI (reference sequence). Unmatched junction bases numbered 3, after V lost 5 bases and J lost 6 bases. This chain's CDR3 is CASSTGVQTQYF. CDR3 nucleotides: TGTGCCAGCAGTACAGGGGTGCAGACCCAGTACTTC.

The V and J genes are TRBV20-1 and TRBJ2-7; 11 bases map to TRBD2. The CDR3 runs to 15 residues. Germline CDR1 is DFQATT and CDR2 is SNEGSKA (reference sequence). V shed 4 bases and J 4 bases; nucleotides not matched to a gene: 9. The CDR3 sequence: CSATALGTSGYEQYF. CDR3 DNA sequence: TGCAGTGCTACCGCCTTAGGGACTAGCGGATACGAGCAGTACTTC.

The chain carries TRBV4-3 and TRBJ2-1; a possible D gene is TRBD1 (5 bases). The CDR3 runs 16 residues. Between the trimmed V and J ends, which lost 0 bases and 5 bases, there was a span of 14 bases. The germline V gene has CDR1 LGHNA and CDR2 YSLEER. The CDR3 DNA reads as TGCGCCAGCAGCCAAGAGTCAGGGATCGGTCACAATGAGCAGTTCTTC. Protein product: CASSQESGIGHNEQFF.

This rearrangement joins TRBV4-1 to TRBJ1-2, with 10 bases identical to TRBD1. Germline trimming cut 6 bases from V and 8 bases from J; bases unmatched to any gene: 6. The length of the CDR3 is 13 residues. From germline, CDR1 is MGHRA and CDR2 YSYEKL. DNA for the CDR3: TGCGCCAGCAGGCCGACAGGGGGCGCCGGCTACACCTTC. It yields the protein CASRPTGGAGYTF.